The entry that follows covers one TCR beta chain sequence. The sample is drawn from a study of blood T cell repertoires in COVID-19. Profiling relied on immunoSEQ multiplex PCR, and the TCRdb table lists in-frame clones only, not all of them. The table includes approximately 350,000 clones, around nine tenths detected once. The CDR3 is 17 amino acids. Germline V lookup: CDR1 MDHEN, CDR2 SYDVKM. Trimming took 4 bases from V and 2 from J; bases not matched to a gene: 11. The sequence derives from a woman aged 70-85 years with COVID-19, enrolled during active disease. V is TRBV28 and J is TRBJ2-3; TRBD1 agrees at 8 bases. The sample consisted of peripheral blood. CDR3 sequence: CASSSPGETGDTDTQYF. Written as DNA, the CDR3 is TGTGCCAGCAGTTCCCCGGGAGAGACAGGGGACACAGATACGCAGTATTTT.